This passage covers 13 T cell receptor beta chains from one sample sequenced in a study of blood T cell repertoires in COVID-19. The table came from immunoSEQ multiplex PCR; TCRdb's copy has only in-frame clones and leaves some out. The table shows about 170,000 clones, with 65% to 85% occurring only once. Sample: peripheral blood. The origin of the receptors is a woman aged 70-85 years who had recovered from COVID-19.

This rearrangement joins TRBV19 to TRBJ2-2, with TRBD2 identical over 14 bases. Germline V lookup: CDR1 LNHDA, CDR2 SQIVND (reference sequence). Trimming took 7 bases from V and 3 from J; bases not matched to a gene: 16. The CDR3 covers 20 residues. DNA for the CDR3: TGTGCCAGTACACACCCCCTGGGACTAGCGGGAGTAGGGGACACCGGGGAGCTGTTTTTT. Protein: CASTHPLGLAGVGDTGELFF.

This chain uses TRBV19 with TRBJ2-1; the D gene is possibly TRBD2 (7 bases). Trimming pared 6 bases from V and 9 bases from J, leaving 21 bases between. This CDR3 has 15 residues. The germline V gene encodes CDR1 LNHDA and CDR2 SQIVND (reference sequence). CDR3 amino acids: CASSLLGGGGSEQFF. As DNA, the CDR3 is TGTGCCAGTAGCCTCCTGGGGGGGGGCGGGAGTGAGCAGTTCTTC.

The table lists this clone with a few counts. The chain is built from TRBV7-8 and TRBJ2-1, with TRBD2 identical over 8 bases. Germline trimming cut 2 bases from V and 10 bases from J; bases unmatched to any gene: 7. The CDR3 spans 14 residues. In germline, CDR1 is SGHVS, CDR2 FQNEAQ. The CDR3 bases are TGTGCCAGCAGCTTATTTGGCGGGGGGCGGGAGCAGTTCTTC. Its protein product is CASSLFGGGREQFF. The complete variable domain, with remaining parts taken from reference TRBV7-8 and TRBJ2-1, reads GAGVSQSPRYKVAKRGQDVALRCDPISGHVSLFWYQQALGQGPEFLTYFQNEAQLDKSGLPSDRFFAERPEGSVSTLKIQRTQQEDSAVYLCASSLFGGGREQFFGPGTRLTVL.

The CDR3 is CSVVPDSVKAFF. The CDR3 coding sequence is TGCAGCGTTGTCCCCGACAGTGTTAAAGCTTTCTTT. This rearrangement joins TRBV29-1 to TRBJ1-1, with a weak D call TRBD1 (5 bases). Trimming removed 4 bases from V and 9 bases from J, with 15 bases in between. The CDR3 totals 12 residues. CDR1 is SQVTM, CDR2 ANQGSEA, per germline.

This chain links TRBV9 with TRBJ2-7, with D tentatively TRBD2 (6 bases). Trimming took 3 bases from V and 6 from J, leaving 25 bases between them. The germline V gene encodes CDR1 SGDLS and CDR2 YYNGEE. This CDR3 has 17 amino acids. This chain's CDR3 is CASSAGTGLPKAAEQYF. As DNA, the CDR3 is TGTGCCAGCAGCGCCGGGACTGGCCTACCCAAGGCCGCCGAGCAGTACTTC. Full variable domain (remainder filled in from reference TRBV9 and TRBJ2-7): DSGVTQTPKHLITATGQRVTLRCSPRSGDLSVYWYQQSLDQGLQFLIQYYNGEERAKGNILERFSAQQFPDLHSELNLSSLELGDSALYFCASSAGTGLPKAAEQYFGPGTRLTVT.

This clone came up a few times. The genes are TRBV18 and TRBJ2-2; possibly TRBD1 for D (5 bases). This CDR3 has 14 amino acids. Germline V gene lookup returns CDR1 KGHSH and CDR2 LQKENI. V gave up 2 bases and J gave up 6 bases, with 10 bases separating them. The CDR3 DNA follows: TGTGCCAGCTCACCAACTCTAGGGGCCGGGGAGCTGTTTTTT. Its translation: CASSPTLGAGELFF.

The V and J genes are TRBV2 and TRBJ1-6, with D tentatively TRBD1 (5 bases). V was shortened by 6 bases and J by 9 bases, with 12 bases between the two germline ends. The CDR3 runs 13 residues. Germline values: CDR1 SNHLY, CDR2 FYNNEI. The CDR3 region has the DNA TGTGCCAGCAGAGGGGAGGGCGGTTCACCCCTCCACTTT. This translates into CASRGEGGSPLHF.

The genes are TRBV9 and TRBJ2-7, with D perhaps TRBD2 (6 bases). CDR3 length: 14 amino acids. The V end was cut by 4 bases, the J end by 3 bases, with 14 bases between. Per germline, CDR1 SGDLS and CDR2 YYNGEE. The CDR3 region is CASSPGGAGYEQYF. As DNA, the CDR3 is TGTGCCAGCAGCCCCGGCGGGGCGGGCTACGAGCAGTACTTC.

The V gene is TRBV11-2, the J gene TRBJ1-2, with 7 bases that match TRBD1. The CDR3 spans 14 residues. The V gene end was trimmed by 0 bases and the J gene end by 8 bases; junction bases not matched to a gene: 6. Germline V gene data show CDR1 as SGHAT and CDR2 as FQNNGV. The CDR3 protein is CASSLDRGLGGYTF. The CDR3 bases are TGTGCCAGCAGCTTAGATAGGGGGCTCGGAGGCTACACCTTC.

This chain joins TRBV30 and TRBJ1-6; 7 bases match TRBD1. CDR1 is GTSNPN, CDR2 SVGIG, per germline (reference sequence). The trim removed 0 bases at V and 8 bases at J, leaving 4 bases unmatched. The CDR3 has 14 residues. The CDR3 region is CAWSVGQGDSPLHF. In nucleotides, the CDR3 is TGTGCCTGGAGTGTCGGGCAGGGGGATTCACCCCTCCACTTT.

The J gene is TRBJ2-5, the V gene TRBV27; 7 nucleotides agree with TRBD1. Per germline, CDR1 MNHEY and CDR2 SMNVEV (reference sequence). The CDR3 runs to 14 residues. The junction had 5 bases not matched to a gene; V was cut back by 2 bases and J by 5 bases. The CDR3 here is CASSLTGAGETQYF. For the CDR3, the DNA is TGTGCCAGCAGTTTAACAGGGGCAGGGGAGACCCAGTACTTC.

This sequence joins TRBV3-1 (or the pseudogene TRBV3-2) and TRBJ1-1, with D tentatively TRBD1 (5 bases). CDR3 length equals 15 residues. Germline lookup yields CDR1 LGHDT and CDR2 YNNKEL (reference sequence). Trimming stripped 3 bases from V and 7 bases from J, with 18 bases between. The DNA of the CDR3 is TGTGCCAGCAGCCACCGCGGGGGGTTAAGCGGTGAAGCTTTCTTT. Translating it yields CASSHRGGLSGEAFF.

In this sample, this clone turned up once. The rearrangement links TRBV21-1 to TRBJ1-2; TRBD1 is the table's D call and was not checked against the DNA. TRBV21-1 is a known pseudogene. The CDR3 runs to 13 residues. In nucleotides, the CDR3 is TGTGCCAGCAACGGGACAGGGAGGAGCGGCTACACCTTC. Protein product: CASNGTGRSGYTF.